The rows below give T cell receptor beta chains drawn from one sample of a study of T cell responses to AZD1222 COVID-19 vaccine. Assay: immunoSEQ multiplex PCR; the TCRdb copy retains only in-frame clones and omits some. The data contain about 73,000 clones, about 91% of them singletons. Specimen: peripheral blood, collected 28 days after the second AZD1222 dose. Receptor source: an adult who received the AZD1222 COVID-19 vaccine. Both conserved end residues are part of each CDR3. Clone size is stated in some rows and not others, as once, few, many or a class when expanded.

>-|TRBV19|TRBJ2-4
CASSIFTSGVAKNIQYF
>-|TRBV2|TRBJ2-1
CASRLLAGGINEQFF
>-|TRBV10-3|TRBJ2-1
CAISRRDLYNEQFF
>-|TRBV2|TRBJ2-3
CASSEGLPTDTQYF
>-|TRBV28|TRBJ2-7
CASSLVVYEQYF
>-|TRBV5-1|TRBJ2-1
CASSLGTSGSWNEQFF
>-|TRBV24-1|TRBJ2-6
CATSDSAGVGVGANVLTF
>-|TRBV3-1/TRBV3-2|TRBJ2-1
CASSQGPRLYNEQFF
>-|TRBV7-6|TRBJ1-2
CASSPIGGVDYGYTF
>-|TRBV29-1|TRBJ1-4
CSAGQGSEKLFF
>-|TRBV7-9|TRBJ1-3
CASSLESGRIGNTIYF
>once|TRBV7-6|TRBJ2-3
CASSPGHSSTDTQYF
>-|TRBV18|TRBJ1-3
CASNGRGGNTIYF
>-|TRBV11-2|TRBJ1-2
CASSSSRDTNYGYTF
>-|TRBV7-2|TRBJ2-3
CASSLDTDTQYF
>-|TRBV21-1|TRBJ2-7
CASSNGGREQYF
>-|TRBV6-2/TRBV6-3|TRBJ2-6
CASSATLGQGTSGANVLTF
>-|TRBV21-1|TRBJ2-7
CASPKAGQGEDEQYF
>-|TRBV27|TRBJ1-1
CASSLYGGPNTEAFF
>-|TRBV5-1|TRBJ1-6
CASGWGATDNSPLHF
>-|TRBV7-3|TRBJ2-1
CASSLNPGQGAYNEQFF
>-|TRBV6-2/TRBV6-3|TRBJ2-5
CASSPPPGRLMATQYF
>-|TRBV5-1|TRBJ2-3
CASSLWGTDADTQYF
>few|TRBV7-8|TRBJ2-5
CASSFGTVQETQYF
>-|TRBV5-6|TRBJ1-4
CASSPWGGVIEKLFF
>medium-sized|TRBV5-1|TRBJ1-5
CASSLDLYQPQHF
>-|TRBV12-3/TRBV12-4|TRBJ1-2
CASSLRDNYGYTF
>-|TRBV18|TRBJ2-2
CASSPGQINTGELFF
>-|TRBV6-5|TRBJ2-1
CASRRDRVKWNEQFF
>-|TRBV9|TRBJ2-5
CASSVGRDSRQETQYF
>-|TRBV6-4|TRBJ2-2
CASSPTSEAGELFF
>-|TRBV3-1/TRBV3-2|TRBJ2-5
CASSQLGGEETQYF
>few|TRBV9|TRBJ1-1
CASSVAGSGTEAFF
>-|TRBV9|TRBJ2-3
CASSTRGLGPSTDTQYF
>-|TRBV5-4|TRBJ2-7
CASSSRLDPHYEQYF
>-|TRBV24-1|TRBJ1-2
CATSNPGENYGYTF
>-|TRBV2|TRBJ1-3
CASSEPTGSSGNTIYF
>-|TRBV5-4|TRBJ2-7
CASSFVPLGGGSYEQYF
>-|TRBV3-1/TRBV3-2|TRBJ1-4
CASSQTTGVANEKLFF
>few|TRBV19|TRBJ2-3
CASSIGAGWGPDTQYF
>-|TRBV4-3|TRBJ1-1
CASSQDIRVRREAFF
>once|TRBV4-1|TRBJ2-1
CASRPLSLSSYNEQFF
>-|TRBV7-2|TRBJ1-2
CASSAQGAYGYTF
>-|TRBV7-2|TRBJ1-4
CASSIWDGANEKLFF
>-|TRBV10-2|TRBJ1-6
CASSESGQLSSYNSPLHF
>-|TRBV5-1|TRBJ1-1
CASHEGVGEAFF
>-|TRBV18|TRBJ2-7
CASSQSGGAFGEQYF
>-|TRBV28|TRBJ2-1
CASSLAQPGGEQFF
>-|TRBV11-2|TRBJ2-7
CASSLSDGRGDEQYF
>-|TRBV7-9|TRBJ1-5
CASSSAGGARQPQHF
>few|TRBV15|TRBJ1-2
CATSRDSVNYGYTF
>-|TRBV4-3|TRBJ1-4
CASSATGLTNEKLFF